This T cell receptor (beta chain) emerged from a study of identical twins. Study-level findings and limits: Carriage of fewer insertions was seen in abundant cord blood beta clonotypes, whereas memory repertoires showed none. Weaker excess sharing between twins was seen in beta out-of-frame sequences.

As for this clonotype: Its target is not known.

TCRdb reprocessed the 5' RACE reads via MiXCR and lists one record per CDR3 protein. The sample holds about 340,000 distinct CDR3 sequences, 9% to 15% seen once. The same sample was also studied in work on yellow fever vaccine responses in identical twins.

Sequenced sample: CD8+ T cells sorted from blood. This TCR came from a woman between 18 and 30 years old in good health.

The DNA for the CDR3 is TGTGCCAGCAGCTTAGCGGGCAGCGGGAGCACAGATACGCAGTATTTT. It specifies CASSLAGSGSTDTQYF. The chain links TRBV7-9 to TRBJ2-3; perhaps TRBD2 as D (6 bases). The CDR3 consists of 16 residues. Germline V lookup: CDR1 SEHNR, CDR2 FQNEAQ (reference sequence). V lost 0 bases to trimming and J lost 0 bases, with 10 bases between them.